The rows below give T cell receptor beta chains drawn from one sample of a study of T-cell reconstitution after alpha-beta-depleted transplantation in children. Using its own MiXCR run on the PCR reads, TCRdb lists one record per CDR3 protein. The repertoire holds over 200,000 distinct CDR3 sequences, with roughly 10% as singletons. Sequenced material: PBMCs from the stem cell graft donor, taken from the stem cell graft. All receptors come from a human donor who donated a stem cell graft to a child with acute lymphoblastic leukemia. Each CDR3 is given with its conserved first and last residue. D genes are given only for firm matches. Clone size is shown for a subset of rows, as once, few, many or a class of expanded clone.

TRBJ2-3,TRBV29-1,NA,TRBD1,TGCAGCGTTTATGGGGACAGGATGGGCACAGATACGCAGTATTTT,CSVYGDRMGTDTQYF
TRBJ2-3,TRBV20-1,NA,NA,TGCAGTGCTAGAGACCTATACACAGATACGCAGTATTTT,CSARDLYTDTQYF
TRBJ2-7,TRBV12-5,NA,TRBD1,TGTGCTAGTGGTCCCAGGGGGTCCTACGAGCAGTACTTC,CASGPRGSYEQYF
TRBJ2-7,TRBV13,few,NA,TGTGCCAGCTCTGGATTGGGGGAGTCCTACGAGCAGTACTTC,CASSGLGESYEQYF
TRBJ2-2,TRBV7-6,NA,TRBD2,TGTGCCAGCAGCATTGGACTAGGAACCGGGGAGCTGTTTTTT,CASSIGLGTGELFF
TRBJ2-5,TRBV2,many,TRBD1,TGTGCCAGCAGCCAAGCAGGGGGCGGAGAGACCCAGTACTTC,CASSQAGGGETQYF
TRBJ2-5,TRBV5-6,NA,NA,TGTGCCAGCAGCCCTAGAAAACTAGTCCCAGAGACCCAGTACTTC,CASSPRKLVPETQYF
TRBJ2-3,TRBV6-1,NA,NA,TGTGCCAGCAGTGTGGGGACCGGGGAATTGGGAGATACGCAGTATTTT,CASSVGTGELGDTQYF
TRBJ2-2,TRBV20-1,NA,TRBD2,TGCAGTGCTAGACGGACTAGCGGGGGGAACACCGGGGAGCTGTTTTTT,CSARRTSGGNTGELFF
TRBJ2-3,TRBV20-1,NA,TRBD1,TGCAGTGCTACCTCCGGGACAGGGTACACAGATACGCAGTATTTT,CSATSGTGYTDTQYF
TRBJ2-7,TRBV5-6,many,TRBD1,TGTGCCAGCAGCTGGGGACAGGAGTCCTACGAGCAGTACTTC,CASSWGQESYEQYF
TRBJ2-3,TRBV18,few,NA,TGTGCCAGCTCACAGATCTCTAGCACAGATACGCAGTATTTT,CASSQISSTDTQYF